This T cell receptor beta chain came from a study of CD8+ T cells in alopecia areata. Study-wide background: Treated patients were dosed with oral tofacitinib, taking 5 to 10 mg twice daily.

Sequencing templates came from extracted RNA that was reverse transcribed into cDNA. TCRdb's copy holds only in-frame clones and misses some; the assay was immunoSEQ multiplex PCR. The profile shows about 120,000 clones, 50% to 75% of them singletons. Treatment meaning: oral pan-JAK inhibitor, 5-10 mg twice daily. Germline lookup yields CDR1 SGHDT and CDR2 YYEEEE. The CDR3 loop spans 12 amino acids. The germline V and J ends were trimmed by 4 bases and 8 bases, with 12 bases remaining between them. Source: CD8+ T cells sorted from blood, taken at week 4, from a patient treated with tofacitinib. The V gene is TRBV5-6, the J gene TRBJ1-2, with a possible D match to TRBD1 (5 bases). This TCR came from a human donor with alopecia areata. CDR3 DNA sequence: TGTGCCAGCAGCCCGGGACCCAGAGGCTACACCTTC. This encodes CASSPGPRGYTF. The entire variable domain, with the rest obtained from reference TRBV5-6 and TRBJ1-2, is as follows: DAGVTQSPTHLIKTRGQQVTLRCSPKSGHDTVSWYQQALGQGPQFIFQYYEEEERQRGNFPDRFSGHQFPNYSSELNVNALLLGDSALYLCASSPGPRGYTFGSGTRLTVV.